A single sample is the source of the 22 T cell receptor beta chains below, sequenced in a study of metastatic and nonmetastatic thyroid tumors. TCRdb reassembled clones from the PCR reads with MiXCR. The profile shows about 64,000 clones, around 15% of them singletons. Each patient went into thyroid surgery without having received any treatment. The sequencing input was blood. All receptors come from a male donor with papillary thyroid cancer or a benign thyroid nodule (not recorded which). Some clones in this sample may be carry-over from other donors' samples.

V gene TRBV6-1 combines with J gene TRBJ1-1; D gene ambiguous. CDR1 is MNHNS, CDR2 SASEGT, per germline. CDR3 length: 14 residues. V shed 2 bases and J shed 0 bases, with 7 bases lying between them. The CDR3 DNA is TGTGCCAGCAGTGAATGGAAGATGAACACTGAAGCTTTCTTT. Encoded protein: CASSEWKMNTEAFF.

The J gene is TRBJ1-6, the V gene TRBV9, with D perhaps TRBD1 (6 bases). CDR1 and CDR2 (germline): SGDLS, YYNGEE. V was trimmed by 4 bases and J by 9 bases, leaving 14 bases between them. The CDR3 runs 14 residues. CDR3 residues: CASSSVQGSSPLHF. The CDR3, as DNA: TGTGCCAGCAGCTCGGTACAGGGAAGTTCACCCCTCCACTTT.

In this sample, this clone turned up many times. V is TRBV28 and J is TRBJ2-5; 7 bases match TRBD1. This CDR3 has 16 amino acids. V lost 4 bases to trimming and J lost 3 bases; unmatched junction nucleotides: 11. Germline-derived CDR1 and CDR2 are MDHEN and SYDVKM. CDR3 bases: TGTGCCAGCAGTTCCTCCGACAGGGTGTCAGAAGAGACCCAGTACTTC. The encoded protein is CASSSSDRVSEETQYF.

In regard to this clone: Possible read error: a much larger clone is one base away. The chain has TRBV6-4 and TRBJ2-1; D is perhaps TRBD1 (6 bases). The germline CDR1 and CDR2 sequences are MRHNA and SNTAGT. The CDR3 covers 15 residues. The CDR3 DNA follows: TGTGCCAGCAGCGGAAGGAACAGGGAAATCGATGAGCATTTCTTC. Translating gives CASSGRNREIDEHFF.

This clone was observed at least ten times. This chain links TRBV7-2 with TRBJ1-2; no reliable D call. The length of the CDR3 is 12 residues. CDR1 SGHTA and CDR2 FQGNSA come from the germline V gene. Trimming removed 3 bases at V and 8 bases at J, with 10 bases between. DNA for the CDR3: TGTGCCAGCAGCTTGAGGGATGTGGGCTACACCTTC. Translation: CASSLRDVGYTF.

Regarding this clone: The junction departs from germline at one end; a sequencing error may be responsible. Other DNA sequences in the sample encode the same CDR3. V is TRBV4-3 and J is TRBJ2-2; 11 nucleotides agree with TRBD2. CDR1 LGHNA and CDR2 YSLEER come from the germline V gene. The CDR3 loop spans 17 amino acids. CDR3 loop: CASSQGGTSGKAGELFF. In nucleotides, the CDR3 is TGCGCCAGCAGCCAAGGAGGGACTAGCGGTAAAGCCGGGGAGTTGTTTTTT.

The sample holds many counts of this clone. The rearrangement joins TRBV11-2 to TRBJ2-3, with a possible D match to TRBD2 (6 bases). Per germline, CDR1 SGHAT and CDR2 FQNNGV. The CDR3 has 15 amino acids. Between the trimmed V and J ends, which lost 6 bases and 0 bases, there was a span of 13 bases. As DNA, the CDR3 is TGTGCCAGCAGTAAATCCGGGACTAGCACAGATACGCAGTATTTT. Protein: CASSKSGTSTDTQYF.

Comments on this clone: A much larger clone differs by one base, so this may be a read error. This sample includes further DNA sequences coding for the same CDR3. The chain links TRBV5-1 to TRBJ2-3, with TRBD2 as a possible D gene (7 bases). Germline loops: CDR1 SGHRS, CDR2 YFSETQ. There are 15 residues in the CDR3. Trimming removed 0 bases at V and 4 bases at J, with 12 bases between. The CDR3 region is CASSLVAGASDTQYF. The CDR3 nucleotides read TGCGCCAGCAGCTTGGTGGCGGGGGCGTCAGATACGCAGTATTTT.

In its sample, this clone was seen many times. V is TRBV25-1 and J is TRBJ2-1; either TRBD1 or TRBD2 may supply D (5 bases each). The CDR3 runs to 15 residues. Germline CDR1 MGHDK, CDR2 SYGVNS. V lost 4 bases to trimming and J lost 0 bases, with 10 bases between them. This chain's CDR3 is CASSVGGLSYNEQFF. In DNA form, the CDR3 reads TGTGCCAGCAGTGTTGGGGGTCTCTCCTACAATGAGCAGTTCTTC.

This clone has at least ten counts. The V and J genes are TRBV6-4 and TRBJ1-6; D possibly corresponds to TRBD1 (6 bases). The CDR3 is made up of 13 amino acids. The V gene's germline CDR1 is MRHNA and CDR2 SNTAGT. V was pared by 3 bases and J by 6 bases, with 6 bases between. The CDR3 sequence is CASSEDSNSPLHF. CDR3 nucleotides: TGTGCCAGCAGTGAGGACAGTAATTCACCCCTCCACTTT.

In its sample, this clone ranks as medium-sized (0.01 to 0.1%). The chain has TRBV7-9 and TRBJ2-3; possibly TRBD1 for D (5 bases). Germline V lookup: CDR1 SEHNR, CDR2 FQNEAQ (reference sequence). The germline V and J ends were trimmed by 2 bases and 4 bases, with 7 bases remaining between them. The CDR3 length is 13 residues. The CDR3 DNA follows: TGTGCCAGCAGCTTAAGCAGGGCAGATACGCAGTATTTT. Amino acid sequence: CASSLSRADTQYF.

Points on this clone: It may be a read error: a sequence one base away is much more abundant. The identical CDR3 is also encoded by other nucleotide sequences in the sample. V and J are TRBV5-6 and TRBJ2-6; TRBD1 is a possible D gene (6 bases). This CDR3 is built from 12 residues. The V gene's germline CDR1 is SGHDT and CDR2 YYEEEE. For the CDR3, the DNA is TGTGCCAGCAGCTCAGGGGCAAACGTCCTGACTTTC. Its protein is CASSSGANVLTF.

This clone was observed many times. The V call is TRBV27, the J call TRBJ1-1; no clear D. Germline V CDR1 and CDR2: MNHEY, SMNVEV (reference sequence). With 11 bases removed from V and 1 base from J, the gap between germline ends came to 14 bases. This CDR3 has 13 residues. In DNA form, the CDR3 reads TGTGCCTTCCTCGCGGCAGGGAACACTGAAGCTTTCTTT. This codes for CAFLAAGNTEAFF.

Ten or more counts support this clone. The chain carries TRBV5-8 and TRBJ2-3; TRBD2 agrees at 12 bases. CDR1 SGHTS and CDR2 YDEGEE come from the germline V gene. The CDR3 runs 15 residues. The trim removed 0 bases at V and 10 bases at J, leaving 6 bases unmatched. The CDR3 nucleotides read TGTGCCAGCAGCTTGGATCCGACTAGCGGGAGTGCGCAGTATTTT. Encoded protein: CASSLDPTSGSAQYF.

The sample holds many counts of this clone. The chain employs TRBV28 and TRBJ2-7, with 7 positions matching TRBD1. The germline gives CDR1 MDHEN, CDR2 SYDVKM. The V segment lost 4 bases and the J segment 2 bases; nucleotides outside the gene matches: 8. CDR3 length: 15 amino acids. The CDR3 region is CASSSRTGKTYEQYF. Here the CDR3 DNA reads TGTGCCAGCAGTTCCAGGACAGGAAAGACCTACGAGCAGTACTTC. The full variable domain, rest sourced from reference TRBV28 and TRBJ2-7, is DVKVTQSSRYLVKRTGEKVFLECVQDMDHENMFWYRQDPGLGLRLIYFSYDVKMKEKGDIPEGYSVSREKKERFSLILESASTNQTSMYLCASSSRTGKTYEQYFGPGTRLTVT.

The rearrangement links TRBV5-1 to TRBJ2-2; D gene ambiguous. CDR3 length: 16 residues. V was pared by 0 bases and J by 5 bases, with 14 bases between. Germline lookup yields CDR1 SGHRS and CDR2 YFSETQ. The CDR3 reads CASSLDPMVVTGELFF. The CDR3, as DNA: TGCGCCAGCAGCTTGGACCCCATGGTCGTGACCGGGGAGCTGTTTTTT.

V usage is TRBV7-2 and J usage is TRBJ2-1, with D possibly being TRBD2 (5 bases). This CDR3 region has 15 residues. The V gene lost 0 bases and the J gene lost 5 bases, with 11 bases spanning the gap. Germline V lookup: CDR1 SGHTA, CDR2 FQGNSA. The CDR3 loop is CASSLASGFNNEQFF. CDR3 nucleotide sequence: TGTGCCAGCAGCTTAGCCTCGGGGTTCAACAATGAGCAGTTCTTC.

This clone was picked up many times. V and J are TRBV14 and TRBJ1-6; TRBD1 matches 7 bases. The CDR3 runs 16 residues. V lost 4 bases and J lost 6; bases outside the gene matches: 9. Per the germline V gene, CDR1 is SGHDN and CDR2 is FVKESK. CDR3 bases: TGTGCCAGCAGCCCACTCAACCCAGGGGGTAATTCACCCCTCCACTTT. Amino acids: CASSPLNPGGNSPLHF.

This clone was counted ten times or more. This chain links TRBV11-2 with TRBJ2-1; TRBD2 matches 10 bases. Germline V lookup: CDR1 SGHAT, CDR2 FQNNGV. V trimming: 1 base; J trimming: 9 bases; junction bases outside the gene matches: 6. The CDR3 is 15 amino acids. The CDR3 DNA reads TGTGCCAGCAGCTTAGCTAGCGGGAGTACTGGTGAGCAGTTCTTC. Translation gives CASSLASGSTGEQFF. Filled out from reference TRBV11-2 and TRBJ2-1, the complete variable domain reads EAGVAQSPRYKIIEKRQSVAFWCNPISGHATLYWYQQILGQGPKLLIQFQNNGVVDDSQLPKDRFSAERLKGVDSTLKIQPAKLEDSAVYLCASSLASGSTGEQFFGPGTRLTVL.

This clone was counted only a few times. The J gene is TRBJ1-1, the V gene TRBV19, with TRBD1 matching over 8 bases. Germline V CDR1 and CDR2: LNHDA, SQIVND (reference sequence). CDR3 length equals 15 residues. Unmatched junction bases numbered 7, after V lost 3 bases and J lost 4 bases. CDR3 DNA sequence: TGTGCCAGTAGTATTTCAGGGGGCTTGAGCACTGAAGCTTTCTTT. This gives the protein CASSISGGLSTEAFF.

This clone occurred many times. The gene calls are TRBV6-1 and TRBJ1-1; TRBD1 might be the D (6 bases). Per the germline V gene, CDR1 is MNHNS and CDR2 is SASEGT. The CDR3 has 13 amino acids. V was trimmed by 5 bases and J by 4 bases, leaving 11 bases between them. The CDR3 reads CASSYNRATEAFF. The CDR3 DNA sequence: TGTGCCAGCAGTTATAACAGGGCCACTGAAGCTTTCTTT.

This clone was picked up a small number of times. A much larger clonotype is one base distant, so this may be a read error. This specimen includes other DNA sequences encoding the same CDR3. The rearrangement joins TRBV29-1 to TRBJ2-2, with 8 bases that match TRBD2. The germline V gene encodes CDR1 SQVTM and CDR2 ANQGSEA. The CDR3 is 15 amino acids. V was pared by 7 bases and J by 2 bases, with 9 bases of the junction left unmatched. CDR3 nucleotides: TGCAGCGCTCAACCGGGACTAGTAAACACCGGGGAGCTGTTTTTT. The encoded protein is CSAQPGLVNTGELFF.